These T cell receptor beta chains were read from a single sample in a study of TIL therapy for anti-PD-1-resistant metastatic lung cancer. Produced via immunoSEQ multiplex PCR; TCRdb's table is partial and in-frame only. The data contain more than 90,000 clones, around 71% of them singletons. The specimen was tumor tissue, collected at baseline. These TCRs come from a person aged 25 to 85 with non-small cell lung cancer. Each CDR3 is given with its conserved first and last residue. The order of the fields is CDR3 protein, V gene, CDR3 length.

CDR3aa: CASSRSPGGNTGELFF; v_gene: TRBV11-1; len: 16
CDR3aa: CASSRQGDQPQHF; v_gene: TRBV12-3/TRBV12-4; len: 13
CDR3aa: CASSQDFTGLEEAFF; v_gene: TRBV14; len: 15
CDR3aa: CTSTRGRTRGETQYF; v_gene: TRBV1; len: 15
CDR3aa: CASSLLSVTVRQGYNEQFF; v_gene: TRBV7-6; len: 19
CDR3aa: CASSLPQGTNEKLFF; v_gene: TRBV6-6; len: 15
CDR3aa: CASSPTRIQETQYF; v_gene: TRBV11-2; len: 14
CDR3aa: CASSLRLADNNEQFF; v_gene: TRBV7-9; len: 15
CDR3aa: CASSLGGTRIEAFF; v_gene: TRBV5-5; len: 14
CDR3aa: CASSLTPTYNEQFF; v_gene: TRBV28; len: 14
CDR3aa: CATSRDQAPDTQYF; v_gene: TRBV15; len: 14
CDR3aa: CASSLGRGRSNEKLFF; v_gene: TRBV5-6; len: 16
CDR3aa: CASVPGGGQETQYF; v_gene: TRBV28; len: 14
CDR3aa: CASSRQPLSLGQQETQYF; v_gene: TRBV4-1; len: 18
CDR3aa: CAWSPGPNQPQHF; v_gene: TRBV30; len: 13
CDR3aa: CASSLGPFPTSTDTQYF; v_gene: TRBV5-8; len: 17
CDR3aa: CASSWGTDTGELFF; v_gene: TRBV5-1; len: 14
CDR3aa: CASANPREQYF; v_gene: TRBV28; len: 11
CDR3aa: CASSPQGTANEQYF; v_gene: TRBV9; len: 14
CDR3aa: CASSAQFSGNTIYF; v_gene: TRBV5-1; len: 14
CDR3aa: CASSYSGDQPQHF; v_gene: TRBV6-6; len: 13
CDR3aa: CASSLVGPEETQYF; v_gene: TRBV5-1; len: 14
CDR3aa: CASSRQMNTEAFF; v_gene: TRBV7-3; len: 13
CDR3aa: CASSSSGTDIYNEQFF; v_gene: TRBV5-1; len: 16
CDR3aa: CASSYSGRAPDTQYF; v_gene: TRBV5-4; len: 15
CDR3aa: CASSDYRVYEQYF; v_gene: TRBV2; len: 13
CDR3aa: CASSTRQGNNSPLHF; v_gene: TRBV11-2; len: 15
CDR3aa: CASSGTGVNTEAFF; v_gene: TRBV2; len: 14
CDR3aa: CASSVADRGNSPLHF; v_gene: TRBV9; len: 15